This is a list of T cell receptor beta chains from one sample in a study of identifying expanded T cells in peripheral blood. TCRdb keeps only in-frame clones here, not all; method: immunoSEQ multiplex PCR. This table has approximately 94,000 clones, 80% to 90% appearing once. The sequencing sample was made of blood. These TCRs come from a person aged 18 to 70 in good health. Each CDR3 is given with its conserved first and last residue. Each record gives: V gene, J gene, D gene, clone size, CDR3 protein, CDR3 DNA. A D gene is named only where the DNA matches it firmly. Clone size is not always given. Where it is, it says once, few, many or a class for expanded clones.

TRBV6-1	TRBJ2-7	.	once	CASSAHPQPSYEQYF	TGTGCCAGCAGTGCCCACCCGCAACCCTCCTACGAGCAGTACTTC
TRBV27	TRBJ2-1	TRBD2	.	CASSLMRGGEQFF	TGTGCCAGCAGTTTAATGCGGGGGGGTGAGCAGTTCTTC
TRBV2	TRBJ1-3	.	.	CASRTGGTSSGNTIYF	TGTGCCAGCAGGACGGGCGGGACAAGCTCTGGAAACACCATATATTTT
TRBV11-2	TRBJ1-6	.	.	CASSLSAYNSPLHF	TGTGCCAGCAGCTTAAGCGCCTATAATTCACCCCTCCACTTT
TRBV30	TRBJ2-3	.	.	CAWSVGRRLLSTDTQYF	TGTGCCTGGAGTGTGGGGAGGCGACTCCTTAGCACAGATACGCAGTATTTT
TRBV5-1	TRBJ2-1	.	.	CASSPVGETYNEQFF	TGCGCCAGCAGCCCGGTTGGTGAAACCTACAATGAGCAGTTCTTC
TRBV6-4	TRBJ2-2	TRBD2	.	CASRLAGDTGELFF	TGTGCCAGCAGACTAGCGGGGGACACCGGGGAGCTGTTTTTT
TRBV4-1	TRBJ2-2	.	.	CASSQKKAGAGTGELFF	TGCGCCAGCAGCCAGAAAAAGGCAGGGGCGGGCACCGGGGAGCTGTTTTTT
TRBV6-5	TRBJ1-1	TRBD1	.	CASSTRQGNTEAFF	TGTGCCAGCAGTACACGACAGGGGAACACTGAAGCTTTCTTT
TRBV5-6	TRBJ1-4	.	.	CASSRGWVMNQLFF	TGTGCCAGCAGCCGAGGGTGGGTTATGAACCAACTGTTTTTT
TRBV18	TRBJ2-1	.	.	CASSPMGKVQFF	TGTGCCAGCTCACCAATGGGGAAAGTGCAGTTCTTC
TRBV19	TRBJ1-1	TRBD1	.	CASSRDRGIRTEAFF	TGTGCCAGTAGTAGGGACAGGGGTATAAGGACTGAAGCTTTCTTT
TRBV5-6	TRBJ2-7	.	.	CASSSSGIGYEQYF	TGTGCCAGCAGTTCCTCGGGGATTGGGTACGAGCAGTACTTC
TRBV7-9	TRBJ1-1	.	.	CASSLRTGKTEAFF	TGTGCCAGCAGCTTACGAACAGGGAAAACTGAAGCTTTCTTT
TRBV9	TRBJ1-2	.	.	CASRDSGKVGYGYTF	TGTGCCAGCAGAGATTCCGGGAAGGTGGGATATGGCTACACCTTC
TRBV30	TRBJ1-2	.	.	CAWSTGYGYTF	TGTGCCTGGTCCACAGGTTATGGCTACACCTTC